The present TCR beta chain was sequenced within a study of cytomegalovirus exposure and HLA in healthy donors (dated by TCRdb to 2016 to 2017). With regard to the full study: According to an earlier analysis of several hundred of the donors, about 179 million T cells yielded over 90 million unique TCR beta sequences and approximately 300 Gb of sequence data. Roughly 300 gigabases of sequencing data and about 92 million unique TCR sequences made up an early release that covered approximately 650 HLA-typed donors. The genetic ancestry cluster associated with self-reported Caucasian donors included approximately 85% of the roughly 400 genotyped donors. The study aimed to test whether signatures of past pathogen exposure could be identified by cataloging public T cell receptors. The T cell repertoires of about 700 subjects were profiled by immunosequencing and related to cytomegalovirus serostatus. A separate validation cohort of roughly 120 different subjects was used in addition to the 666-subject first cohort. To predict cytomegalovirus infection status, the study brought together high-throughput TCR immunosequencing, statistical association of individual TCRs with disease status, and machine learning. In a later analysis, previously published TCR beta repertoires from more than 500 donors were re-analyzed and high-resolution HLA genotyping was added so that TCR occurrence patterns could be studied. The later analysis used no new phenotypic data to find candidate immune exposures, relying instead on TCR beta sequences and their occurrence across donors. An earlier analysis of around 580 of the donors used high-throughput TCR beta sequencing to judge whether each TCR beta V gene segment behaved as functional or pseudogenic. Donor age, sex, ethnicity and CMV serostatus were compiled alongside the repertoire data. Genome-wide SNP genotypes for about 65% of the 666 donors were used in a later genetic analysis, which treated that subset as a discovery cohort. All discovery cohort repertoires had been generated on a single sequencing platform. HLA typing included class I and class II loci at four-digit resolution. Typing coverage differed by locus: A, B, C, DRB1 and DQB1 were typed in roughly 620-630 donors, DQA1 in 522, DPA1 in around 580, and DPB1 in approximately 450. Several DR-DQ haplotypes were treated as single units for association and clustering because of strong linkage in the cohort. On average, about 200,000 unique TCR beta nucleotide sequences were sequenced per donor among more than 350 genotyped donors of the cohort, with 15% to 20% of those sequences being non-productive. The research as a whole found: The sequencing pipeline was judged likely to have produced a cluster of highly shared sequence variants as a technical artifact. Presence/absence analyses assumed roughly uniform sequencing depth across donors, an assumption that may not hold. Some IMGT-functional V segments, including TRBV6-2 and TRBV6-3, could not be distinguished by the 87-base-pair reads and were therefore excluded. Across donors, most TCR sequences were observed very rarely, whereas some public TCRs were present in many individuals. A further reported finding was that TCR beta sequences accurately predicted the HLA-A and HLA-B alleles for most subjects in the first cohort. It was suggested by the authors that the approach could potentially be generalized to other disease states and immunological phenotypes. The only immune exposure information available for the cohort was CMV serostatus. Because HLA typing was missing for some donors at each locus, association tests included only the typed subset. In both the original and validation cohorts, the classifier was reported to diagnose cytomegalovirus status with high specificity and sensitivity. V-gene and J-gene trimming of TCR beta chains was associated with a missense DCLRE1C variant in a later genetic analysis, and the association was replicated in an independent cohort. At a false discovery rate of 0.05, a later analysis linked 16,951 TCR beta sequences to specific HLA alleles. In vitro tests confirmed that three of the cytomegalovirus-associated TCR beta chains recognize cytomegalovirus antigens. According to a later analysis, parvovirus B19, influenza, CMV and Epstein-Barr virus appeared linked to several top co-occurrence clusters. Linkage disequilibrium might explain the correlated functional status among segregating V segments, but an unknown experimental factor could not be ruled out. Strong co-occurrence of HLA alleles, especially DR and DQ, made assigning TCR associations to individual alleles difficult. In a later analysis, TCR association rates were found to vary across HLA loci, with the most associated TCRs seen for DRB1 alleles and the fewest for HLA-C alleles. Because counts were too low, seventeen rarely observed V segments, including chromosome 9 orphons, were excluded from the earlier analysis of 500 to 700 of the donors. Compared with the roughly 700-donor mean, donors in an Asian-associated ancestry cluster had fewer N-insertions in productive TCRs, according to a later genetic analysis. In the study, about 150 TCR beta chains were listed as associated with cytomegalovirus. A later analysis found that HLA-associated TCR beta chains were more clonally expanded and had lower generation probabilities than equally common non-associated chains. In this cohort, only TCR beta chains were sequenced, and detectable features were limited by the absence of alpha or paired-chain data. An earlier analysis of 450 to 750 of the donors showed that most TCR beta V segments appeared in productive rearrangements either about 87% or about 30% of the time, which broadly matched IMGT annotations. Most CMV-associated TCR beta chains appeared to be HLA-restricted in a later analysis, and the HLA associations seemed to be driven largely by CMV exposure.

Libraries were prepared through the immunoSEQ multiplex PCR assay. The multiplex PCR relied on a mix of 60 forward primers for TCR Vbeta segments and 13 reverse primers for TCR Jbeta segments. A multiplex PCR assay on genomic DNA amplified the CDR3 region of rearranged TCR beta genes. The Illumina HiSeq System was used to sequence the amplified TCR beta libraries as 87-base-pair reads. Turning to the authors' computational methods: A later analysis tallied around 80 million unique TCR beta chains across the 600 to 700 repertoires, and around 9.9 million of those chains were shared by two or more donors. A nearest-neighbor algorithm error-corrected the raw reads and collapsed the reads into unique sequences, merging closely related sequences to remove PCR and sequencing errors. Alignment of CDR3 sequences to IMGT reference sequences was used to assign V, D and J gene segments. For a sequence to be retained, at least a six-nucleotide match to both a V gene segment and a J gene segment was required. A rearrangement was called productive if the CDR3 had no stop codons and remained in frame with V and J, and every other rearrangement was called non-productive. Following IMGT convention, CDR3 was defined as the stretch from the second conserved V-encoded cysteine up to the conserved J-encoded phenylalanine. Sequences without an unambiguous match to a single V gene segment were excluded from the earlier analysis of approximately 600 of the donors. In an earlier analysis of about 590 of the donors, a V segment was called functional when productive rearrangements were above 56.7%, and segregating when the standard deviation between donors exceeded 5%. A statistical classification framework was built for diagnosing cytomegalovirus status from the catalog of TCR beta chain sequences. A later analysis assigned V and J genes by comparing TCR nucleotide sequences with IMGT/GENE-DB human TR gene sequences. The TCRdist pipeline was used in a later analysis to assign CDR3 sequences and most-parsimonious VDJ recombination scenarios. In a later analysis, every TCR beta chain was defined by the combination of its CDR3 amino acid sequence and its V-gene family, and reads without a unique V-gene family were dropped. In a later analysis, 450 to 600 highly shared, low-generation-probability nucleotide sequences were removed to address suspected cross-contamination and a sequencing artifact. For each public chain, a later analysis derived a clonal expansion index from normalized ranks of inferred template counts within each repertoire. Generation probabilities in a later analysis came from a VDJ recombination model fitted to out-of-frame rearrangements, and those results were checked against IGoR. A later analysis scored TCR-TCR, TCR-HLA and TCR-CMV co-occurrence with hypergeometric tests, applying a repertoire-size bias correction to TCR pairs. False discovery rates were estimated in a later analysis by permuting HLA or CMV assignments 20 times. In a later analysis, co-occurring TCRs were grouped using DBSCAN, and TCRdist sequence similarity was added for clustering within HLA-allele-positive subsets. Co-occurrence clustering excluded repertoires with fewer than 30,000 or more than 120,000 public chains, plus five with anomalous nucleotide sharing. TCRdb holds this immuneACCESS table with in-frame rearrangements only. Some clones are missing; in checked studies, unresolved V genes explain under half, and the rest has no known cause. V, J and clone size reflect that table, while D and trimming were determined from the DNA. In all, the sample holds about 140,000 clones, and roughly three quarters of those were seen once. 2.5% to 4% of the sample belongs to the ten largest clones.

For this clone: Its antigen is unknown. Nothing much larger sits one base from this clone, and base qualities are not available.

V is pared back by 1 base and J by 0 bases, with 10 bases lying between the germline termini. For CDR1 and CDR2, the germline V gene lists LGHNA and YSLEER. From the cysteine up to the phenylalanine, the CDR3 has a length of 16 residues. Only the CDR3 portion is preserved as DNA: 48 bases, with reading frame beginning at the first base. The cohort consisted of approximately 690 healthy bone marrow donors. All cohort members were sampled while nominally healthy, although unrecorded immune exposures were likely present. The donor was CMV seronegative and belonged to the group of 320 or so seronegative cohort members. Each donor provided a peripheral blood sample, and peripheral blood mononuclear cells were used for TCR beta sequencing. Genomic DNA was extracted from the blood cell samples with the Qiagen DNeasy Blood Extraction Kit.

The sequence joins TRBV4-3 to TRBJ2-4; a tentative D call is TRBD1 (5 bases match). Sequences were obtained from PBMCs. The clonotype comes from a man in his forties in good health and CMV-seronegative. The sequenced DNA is TGCGCCAGCAGCCAAGCACAGGCCGTAGCCAAAAACATTCAGTACTTC. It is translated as CASSQAQAVAKNIQYF.